The 30 T cell receptor beta chains reported below all come from one sample, sequenced in a study of shared clonotypes between healthy human individuals. Generated by immunoSEQ multiplex PCR, the TCRdb table keeps only in-frame clones and is missing some. The sample lists under 850,000 clones, approximately 77% occurring once. The sequencing sample was made of memory CD4+ T cells sorted from blood. Subset meaning: CD45RA-negative fraction. These receptors all come from a woman in her twenties or thirties in good health.

DNA for the CDR3: TGCGCCAGCAGCACATCTACGAGCTCCTACAATGAGCAGTTCTTC. This gives the protein CASSTSTSSYNEQFF. The chain employs TRBV5-1 and TRBJ2-1; D is unclear. CDR3 length equals 15 residues. Trimming took off 4 bases at V and 0 bases at J, with 11 bases between the two ends. Germline-derived CDR1 and CDR2 are SGHRS and YFSETQ.

This chain connects TRBV7-2 to TRBJ2-3, with a tentative D call TRBD2 (5 bases). The V end lost 5 bases, the J end lost 2 bases, and 17 bases lay between the germline ends. Germline values: CDR1 SGHTA, CDR2 FQGNSA. The CDR3 totals 16 residues. The CDR3 DNA reads TGTGCCAGCAGCATGGAGGCGGGTTTCGACACAGATACGCAGTATTTT. Translating it yields CASSMEAGFDTDTQYF.

The genes are TRBV12-1 and TRBJ2-7; whether TRBD1, the table's D call, matches the DNA was not checked. TRBV12-1 is assigned pseudogene status. The CDR3 totals 16 residues. CDR3 nucleotides: TGTGCCAGCAGCTTTGGGTCAGGCAGGGGCCCCTACGAGCAGTACTTC. Protein sequence: CASSFGSGRGPYEQYF.

The J gene is TRBJ1-2, the V gene TRBV28; 9 nucleotides align to TRBD1. Germline-derived CDR1 and CDR2 are MDHEN and SYDVKM. V trimming: 3 bases; J trimming: 8 bases; junction bases outside the gene matches: 4. The CDR3 extends over 13 amino acids. The CDR3 sequence is CASSFGTGSGYTF. In DNA form, the CDR3 reads TGTGCCAGCAGTTTTGGGACAGGGTCCGGCTACACCTTC.

This rearrangement joins TRBV7-7 to TRBJ2-3, with D possibly being TRBD2 (6 bases). V was shortened by 5 bases and J by 2 bases, with 11 bases between the two germline ends. The CDR3 runs 14 residues. Germline values: CDR1 SSHAT, CDR2 FNYEAQ (reference sequence). The CDR3 loop is CASSLGLDTDTQYF. In DNA, the CDR3 is TGTGCCAGCAGCCTGGGACTCGACACAGATACGCAGTATTTT.

The chain joins TRBV9 to TRBJ2-7; 9 bases align to TRBD1. The length of the CDR3 is 15 residues. Germline V gene data show CDR1 as SGDLS and CDR2 as YYNGEE. Trimming at V came to 0 bases and at J to 3 bases, leaving 4 bases not matched to a gene. The CDR3 DNA reads TGTGCCAGCAGCGTAGGAGGGACAGGGATCTACGAGCAGTACTTC. Translated: CASSVGGTGIYEQYF.

V and J are TRBV10-3 and TRBJ2-2, with a possible D match to TRBD1 (5 bases). The CDR3 runs 12 residues. V was pared by 6 bases and J by 7 bases, with 9 bases between. Germline V gives CDR1 ENHRY, CDR2 SYGVKD. The DNA for the CDR3 is TGTGCCATCAGGGGGCAGGGCGGGGAGCTGTTTTTT. Translating gives CAIRGQGGELFF.

The sample holds a few counts of this clone. The chain couples TRBV28 to TRBJ2-3; the D call may be TRBD1 or TRBD2 (6 bases each). V dropped 6 bases and J dropped 0 bases, with 19 bases sitting between them. This CDR3 spans 17 amino acids. The germline gives CDR1 MDHEN, CDR2 SYDVKM. CDR3 nucleotides: TGTGCCAGCAGCCCCGGGGGCCGTGGGTACAGCACAGATACGCAGTATTTT. This sequence encodes CASSPGGRGYSTDTQYF.

The chain employs TRBV7-3 and TRBJ2-1, with TRBD2 matching over 9 bases. Germline CDR1 reads SGHTA; CDR2 reads FQGTGA. The V gene end was trimmed by 5 bases and the J gene end by 6 bases; junction bases not matched to a gene: 8. This CDR3 spans 15 amino acids. The chain's CDR3 is CASSTGTSTLNEQFF. In DNA form, the CDR3 reads TGTGCCAGCAGCACCGGGACTAGCACCCTCAATGAGCAGTTCTTC.

V usage is TRBV28 and J usage is TRBJ1-4; D unclear. The germline CDR1 and CDR2 sequences are MDHEN and SYDVKM. The CDR3 is made up of 13 amino acids. Trimming pared 6 bases from V and 8 bases from J, leaving 13 bases between. Written as DNA, the CDR3 is TGTGCCAGCAGCCCCGGCGGAGGGGAAAAACTGTTTTTT. Translated, it gives CASSPGGGEKLFF.

This sequence joins TRBV7-9 and TRBJ2-1; 10 bases are shared with TRBD2. Germline assignment: CDR1 SEHNR and CDR2 FQNEAQ (reference sequence). This CDR3 is 15 amino acids long. Unmatched junction bases numbered 7, after V lost 5 bases and J lost 6 bases. In DNA form, the CDR3 reads TGTGCCAGCAGCGGTATAGCGGGAGGATTCAATGAGCAGTTCTTC. Residues: CASSGIAGGFNEQFF.

This chain links TRBV7-2 with TRBJ2-5, with D unclear. This CDR3 contains 16 residues. Germline lookup yields CDR1 SGHTA and CDR2 FQGNSA. V lost 5 bases and J 5 bases, leaving 21 bases between the germline ends. CDR3 DNA: TGTGCCAGCAGCCCCCGTGTAGGGCGAGAAAGGGAGACCCAGTACTTC. Translating gives CASSPRVGRERETQYF.

This clone was observed a handful of times. CDR3 nucleotide sequence: TGTGCCAGCAGTCCTTCCGGGACTAGCGGGACACGGGCCCAGTACTTC. Protein: CASSPSGTSGTRAQYF. This chain joins TRBV28 and TRBJ2-5, with TRBD2 matching 13 bases. This CDR3 region has 16 residues. The germline V gene encodes CDR1 MDHEN and CDR2 SYDVKM. Trimming removed 5 bases from V and 9 bases from J; junction bases left unmatched: 12.

This clone has at least ten counts. V gene TRBV29-1 combines with J gene TRBJ1-2; D ambiguous. This CDR3 spans 11 amino acids. The germline CDR1 and CDR2 sequences are SQVTM and ANQGSEA. The V end lost 5 bases, the J end lost 6 bases, and 10 bases lay between the germline ends. CDR3 sequence: CSVLGWNGYTF. DNA of the CDR3: TGCAGCGTTTTGGGGTGGAATGGCTACACCTTC.

The chain is built from TRBV18 and TRBJ2-2, with a possible D match to TRBD2 (5 bases). Trimming left V 1 base short and J 5 bases short, with 11 bases between. The CDR3 consists of 15 residues. CDR1 is KGHSH and CDR2 is LQKENI in the germline V gene. Written as DNA, the CDR3 is TGTGCCAGCTCACCACGAACTAGTTTAACCGGGGAGCTGTTTTTT. Its protein is CASSPRTSLTGELFF.

This sequence joins TRBV30 and TRBJ1-2, with unresolved D. The CDR3 runs 12 residues. CDR1 and CDR2 (germline): GTSNPN, SVGIG (reference sequence). V gave up 3 bases and J gave up 5 bases, with 10 bases separating them. CDR3 DNA: TGTGCCTGGAGCGTAACCATTTATGGCTACACCTTC. Protein sequence: CAWSVTIYGYTF.

The chain links TRBV28 to TRBJ1-5; 9 bases match TRBD1. The trim removed 5 bases at V and 7 bases at J, leaving 9 bases unmatched. Looked up from germline, CDR1 is MDHEN and CDR2 is SYDVKM. The CDR3 contains 15 residues. The DNA of the CDR3 is TGTGCCAGCAGTCCCCAGCCGGGACAGGGCCAGCCCCAGCATTTT. Its protein is CASSPQPGQGQPQHF.

The chain uses TRBV7-2 and TRBJ2-2; D gene uncertain. Trimming took off 6 bases at V and 4 bases at J, with 9 bases between the two ends. Germline-derived CDR1 and CDR2 are SGHTA and FQGNSA. The CDR3 loop spans 13 amino acids. CDR3 sequence (DNA): TGTGCCAGCAGAGCCTCCTCCACCGGGGAGCTGTTTTTT. This sequence encodes CASRASSTGELFF.

The chain employs TRBV6-5 and TRBJ2-1; 7 positions match TRBD2. V gave up 6 bases and J gave up 4 bases; unmatched junction bases: 3. The CDR3 has 13 residues. Germline values: CDR1 MNHEY, CDR2 SVGAGI. CDR3 amino acids: CASRPAGYNEQFF. CDR3 nucleotide sequence: TGTGCCAGCAGGCCAGCGGGGTACAATGAGCAGTTCTTC.

This chain connects TRBV30 to TRBJ2-3, with 7 bases matching TRBD2. Germline trimming cut 1 base from V and 4 bases from J; bases unmatched to any gene: 8. The CDR3 is 15 residues long. Germline lookup yields CDR1 GTSNPN and CDR2 SVGIG (reference sequence). CDR3 coding DNA: TGTGCCTGGAGTGACCTTGGGACTATTTCAGATACGCAGTATTTT. It encodes CAWSDLGTISDTQYF.

V usage is TRBV28 and J usage is TRBJ1-5; D call uncertain. Germline CDR1 is MDHEN and CDR2 is SYDVKM. CDR3 size: 14 residues. Trimming shortened V by 3 bases and J by 3 bases, and 9 bases separated the two germline ends. This chain's CDR3 is CASSLLGNNQPQHF. CDR3 nucleotide sequence: TGTGCCAGCAGTTTGTTGGGAAACAATCAGCCCCAGCATTTT.

The V gene is TRBV6-5, the J gene TRBJ1-4; 7 bases match TRBD1. The CDR3 is made up of 14 amino acids. V gave up 7 bases and J gave up 7 bases; unmatched junction bases: 9. CDR1 is MNHEY, CDR2 SVGAGI, per germline. The CDR3 reads CASKSSDRAEKLFF. The CDR3 nucleotides read TGTGCCAGCAAATCTTCAGACAGGGCTGAAAAACTGTTTTTT.

This clone was seen more than once but under ten times. The chain recombines TRBV2 with TRBJ1-2, with D possibly being TRBD1 (5 bases). Trimming pared 0 bases from V and 5 bases from J, leaving 7 bases between. Per the germline V gene, CDR1 is SNHLY and CDR2 is FYNNEI. The CDR3 is made up of 13 amino acids. The CDR3 is CASSEASGYGYTF. In DNA form, the CDR3 reads TGTGCCAGCAGTGAAGCCTCAGGGTATGGCTACACCTTC.

V and J are TRBV28 and TRBJ1-1, with TRBD1 identical over 9 bases. The CDR3 is 14 residues long. Germline CDR1 is MDHEN and CDR2 is SYDVKM. The J segment lost 4 bases and the V segment lost 9 bases, leaving 9 bases of the junction unmatched. CDR3 sequence reads: CASLDRGRSTEAFF. The DNA of the CDR3 is TGTGCCAGTCTCGACAGGGGGAGGTCCACTGAAGCTTTCTTT.

This clone occurred a few times. This sample also contains other DNA sequences that code for the same CDR3. The chain links TRBV5-1 to TRBJ2-7; D not certain. Looked up from germline, CDR1 is SGHRS and CDR2 is YFSETQ. The ends were cut back, 0 bases at V and 6 bases at J, with 4 bases in the middle. The CDR3 loop spans 11 amino acids. Here the CDR3 reads CASSLGPEQYF. The CDR3 DNA sequence: TGCGCCAGCAGCTTGGGACCCGAGCAGTACTTC.

This clone was detected once. The V and J genes are TRBV5-1 and TRBJ2-7; D is possibly TRBD2 (5 bases). V lost 0 bases and J 0 bases, leaving 10 bases between the germline ends. The CDR3 consists of 15 residues. Germline CDR1 SGHRS, CDR2 YFSETQ. CDR3 region: CASSLDGTSSYEQYF. In DNA form, the CDR3 reads TGCGCCAGCAGCTTGGATGGTACTAGCTCCTACGAGCAGTACTTC.

This chain joins TRBV14 and TRBJ2-6; weak D call: TRBD2 (5 bases). Per germline, CDR1 SGHDN and CDR2 FVKESK. The CDR3 is 16 residues long. Trimming removed 1 base at V and 0 bases at J, with 7 bases between. CDR3 DNA: TGTGCCAGCAGCCAAGCGGGGAGCTCTGGGGCCAACGTCCTGACTTTC. This codes for CASSQAGSSGANVLTF.

Notes on this clone: Other DNA sequences in the same sample also yield this CDR3. V gene TRBV5-1 combines with J gene TRBJ2-1; tentative D call: TRBD2 (5 bases). In germline, CDR1 is SGHRS, CDR2 YFSETQ. V lost 0 bases and J lost 4, with 8 bases in between. The CDR3 sequence is 14 residues long. CDR3 DNA: TGCGCCAGCAGCTTGGCGGGATCATACAATGAGCAGTTCTTC. Amino acids: CASSLAGSYNEQFF.

A note on this clone: This sample also contains other DNA sequences that code for the same CDR3. J is TRBJ1-5 and V is TRBV18; D remains unclear. Per germline, CDR1 KGHSH and CDR2 LQKENI. The V end lost 2 bases, the J end lost 7 bases, and 9 bases lay between the germline ends. This CDR3 is 13 amino acids long. CDR3 amino acids: CASSPGFGQPQHF. CDR3 sequence (DNA): TGTGCCAGCTCACCAGGGTTCGGGCAGCCCCAGCATTTT.

The J gene is TRBJ2-1, the V gene TRBV4-1; D gene ambiguous. CDR1 is MGHRA, CDR2 YSYEKL, per germline. The CDR3 contains 16 residues. Trimming removed 4 bases from V and 1 base from J, with 14 bases in between. DNA for the CDR3: TGCGCCAGCAGCCGGAACGCGGACCCTTCCTACAATGAGCAGTTCTTC. It is translated as CASSRNADPSYNEQFF.